Below, 8 T cell receptor beta chains from the same sample are listed, as sequenced in a study of OX40 agonist ivuxolimab in advanced cancers. The method was immunoSEQ multiplex PCR; TCRdb's version includes in-frame clones alone and lacks a portion of them. Of under 20,000 clones in the sample, about 80% were seen once. Sequences were derived from CD4+ or CD8+ T cells sorted from blood, sampled in a trial of the OX40 agonist ivuxolimab. These TCRs come from an adult with an advanced solid tumor such as melanoma, head and neck, liver or kidney cancer.

This CDR3 reads CASSRRAKNTEAFF. Here the CDR3 DNA reads TGTGCCAGCAGCCGCCGGGCCAAGAACACTGAAGCTTTCTTT. The chain has TRBV11-3 and TRBJ1-1; D not resolved. The CDR3 is made up of 14 amino acids. Germline V gene lookup returns CDR1 SGHNT and CDR2 YENEEA. V lost 5 bases and J lost 1, with 11 bases in between. Full variable domain (rest looked up from reference TRBV11-3 and TRBJ1-1): EAGVVQSPRYKIIEKKQPVAFWCNPISGHNTLYWYLQNLGQGPELLIRYENEEAVDDSQLPKDRFSAERLKGVDSTLKIQPAELGDSAVYLCASSRRAKNTEAFFGQGTRLTVV.

V is TRBV14 and J is TRBJ1-6; D is uncertain. CDR3 length: 15 amino acids. Germline CDR1 SGHDN, CDR2 FVKESK. V lost 0 bases and J lost 4, with 7 bases in between. Written as DNA, the CDR3 is TGTGCCAGCAGCCAAGACCACAGTTATAATTCACCCCTCCACTTT. It codes for CASSQDHSYNSPLHF.

The V and J genes are TRBV9 and TRBJ1-2, with 7 bases fitting TRBD1. CDR1 and CDR2 (germline): SGDLS, YYNGEE. This CDR3 comprises 14 residues. V trimming: 4 bases; J trimming: 4 bases; junction bases outside the gene matches: 7. The CDR3 bases are TGTGCCAGCAGCAACCCAGGGGGGGTCTATGGCTACACCTTC. Its protein product is CASSNPGGVYGYTF.

The gene calls are TRBV29-1 and TRBJ2-5; D unresolved. The CDR3 runs 11 residues. CDR1 and CDR2 (germline): SQVTM, ANQGSEA. Trimming shortened V by 4 bases and J by 5 bases, and 8 bases separated the two germline ends. The CDR3 here is CSVVKGETQYF. CDR3 in DNA: TGCAGCGTTGTCAAAGGGGAGACCCAGTACTTC.

In this sample, this clone turned up once. The V gene is TRBV9, the J gene TRBJ1-2; no clear D. This CDR3 contains 14 residues. The V and J ends lost 0 bases and 4 bases respectively, with 10 bases between them. CDR1 SGDLS and CDR2 YYNGEE come from the germline V gene. CDR3 in amino acids: CASSVAGLSYGYTF. The CDR3 DNA is TGTGCCAGCAGCGTAGCCGGATTAAGCTATGGCTACACCTTC.

The chain employs TRBV19 and TRBJ1-1, with 7 bases identical to TRBD1. V was clipped by 10 bases and J by 2 bases; unmatched bases: 10. This CDR3 has 14 residues. Germline V gene lookup returns CDR1 LNHDA and CDR2 SQIVND (reference sequence). CDR3 in amino acids: CATTETGINTEAFF. The CDR3 nucleotides are TGTGCCACCACCGAGACAGGGATTAACACTGAAGCTTTCTTT.

The chain recombines TRBV6-5 with TRBJ1-5; no definite D call. This CDR3 contains 14 residues. The V end lost 2 bases, the J end lost 2 bases, and 7 bases lay between the germline ends. The germline V gene encodes CDR1 MNHEY and CDR2 SVGAGI. CDR3 DNA: TGTGCCAGCAGTTACGTGCACGGCAATCAGCCCCAGCATTTT. Translating gives CASSYVHGNQPQHF.

CDR3 nucleotide sequence: TGCGCCAGCAGAGGAGGGCCTAATGAAAAACTGTTTTTT. It specifies CASRGGPNEKLFF. The genes are TRBV5-1 and TRBJ1-4, with no clear D. V was shortened by 5 bases and J by 3 bases, with 8 bases between the two germline ends. This CDR3 spans 13 amino acids. CDR1 is SGHRS, CDR2 YFSETQ, per germline.